The rows below give T cell receptor beta chains drawn from one sample of a study of T cell repertoires in cytomegalovirus infection. TCRdb ran MiXCR on the reads and lists one entry per CDR3 protein. The data show approximately 750,000 distinct CDR3 sequences, with roughly 36% seen just once and 2.5% to 3.5% held by the top ten. Sequenced: PBMCs. Receptors were obtained from a human donor in good health (CMV status not recorded). Some clones in this sample may be carry-over from other donors' samples. Each CDR3 is given without its conserved first and last residue.

V gene: TRBV19
CDR3 length: 12
CDR3 protein: ASSRTGTNEKLF

V gene: TRBV18
CDR3 length: 12
CDR3 protein: ASSPQRGRQPQH

V gene: TRBV11-2
CDR3 length: 15
CDR3 protein: ASSPSGRNPSYNEQF

V gene: TRBV19
CDR3 length: 14
CDR3 protein: ASSTRLAGPLWEQF

V gene: TRBV28
CDR3 length: 10
CDR3 protein: AISDRNYGYT

V gene: TRBV7-8
CDR3 length: 13
CDR3 protein: ASSFMWQGGDEQY

V gene: TRBV19
CDR3 length: 16
CDR3 protein: ASISGGRGARRDQPQH

V gene: TRBV5-6
CDR3 length: 15
CDR3 protein: ASSPFLSGTGADTQY

V gene: TRBV19
CDR3 length: 13
CDR3 protein: ASSISWTGEPEAF

V gene: TRBV11-2
CDR3 length: 13
CDR3 protein: ASSLGRQGQETQY

V gene: TRBV28
CDR3 length: 12
CDR3 protein: ASSLWGSNQPQH

V gene: TRBV28
CDR3 length: 11
CDR3 protein: ASSFVQTYEQY

V gene: TRBV25-1
CDR3 length: 13
CDR3 protein: ASSEYAGQNTEAF

V gene: TRBV28
CDR3 length: 12
CDR3 protein: ASTGWESTDTQY

V gene: TRBV6-6
CDR3 length: 12
CDR3 protein: ATFTRRDRGNAF

V gene: TRBV6-5
CDR3 length: 13
CDR3 protein: ASSMLRDRGAEAF

V gene: TRBV2
CDR3 length: 8
CDR3 protein: ASIGNEQF

V gene: TRBV6-1
CDR3 length: 12
CDR3 protein: ASSEALMGAEAF

V gene: TRBV28
CDR3 length: 12
CDR3 protein: ASTQLVGNTEAF

V gene: TRBV20-1
CDR3 length: 12
CDR3 protein: SARGSSNTGELF

V gene: TRBV7-6
CDR3 length: 15
CDR3 protein: ASSRRKTGNTVGELF

V gene: TRBV6-1
CDR3 length: 13
CDR3 protein: ASSLLADNTGELF

V gene: TRBV7-2
CDR3 length: 12
CDR3 protein: ASSWRTTPYTQY

V gene: TRBV28
CDR3 length: 10
CDR3 protein: AILGSTYEQY

V gene: TRBV28
CDR3 length: 10
CDR3 protein: AALRTDTEAF

V gene: TRBV28
CDR3 length: 13
CDR3 protein: ASSLSLSADYGYT

V gene: TRBV27
CDR3 length: 16
CDR3 protein: ASSLRSAGGRYQETQY

V gene: TRBV27
CDR3 length: 12
CDR3 protein: ASTDVSAAGELF

V gene: TRBV12-3/TRBV12-4
CDR3 length: 12
CDR3 protein: ASSPRDRGNEQY

V gene: TRBV2
CDR3 length: 12
CDR3 protein: ASSDRGQGNEQF

V gene: TRBV6-1
CDR3 length: 17
CDR3 protein: ASSEVMRPGQGRIETQY

V gene: TRBV2
CDR3 length: 9
CDR3 protein: AFLSGNTIY

V gene: TRBV2
CDR3 length: 12
CDR3 protein: ASRGQGWDQPQH

V gene: TRBV5-1
CDR3 length: 15
CDR3 protein: ASSLSGASSGANVLT

V gene: TRBV6-2/TRBV6-3
CDR3 length: 9
CDR3 protein: ASRSNTEAF

V gene: TRBV7-9
CDR3 length: 8
CDR3 protein: ASSLFGTF

V gene: TRBV7-2
CDR3 length: 13
CDR3 protein: ASSSPRGRAYEQY

V gene: TRBV6-6
CDR3 length: 13
CDR3 protein: ASSGVSQFGGELF

V gene: TRBV19
CDR3 length: 14
CDR3 protein: ASSAPGLAGGLEQF

V gene: TRBV15
CDR3 length: 13
CDR3 protein: DTSRWTDSYNEQF

V gene: TRBV12-5
CDR3 length: 14
CDR3 protein: ASGYQIGGVGTEAF

V gene: TRBV15
CDR3 length: 12
CDR3 protein: ATSREQVDSPLH

V gene: TRBV7-2
CDR3 length: 11
CDR3 protein: ASRDRFNYGYT

V gene: TRBV4-1
CDR3 length: 15
CDR3 protein: ASSRGDSGGGTGELF

V gene: TRBV6-6
CDR3 length: 11
CDR3 protein: ASLGDSNQPQH

V gene: TRBV4-2
CDR3 length: 18
CDR3 protein: ASSQPSQMGLAGDPDTQY

V gene: TRBV11-2
CDR3 length: 14
CDR3 protein: ASSFLEGQGNTEAF

V gene: TRBV12-3/TRBV12-4
CDR3 length: 13
CDR3 protein: ASSIAGTTNQPQH

V gene: TRBV2
CDR3 length: 13
CDR3 protein: ASSEWASFQETQY

V gene: TRBV28
CDR3 length: 11
CDR3 protein: ASSSSSVETQY